Given below is one T cell receptor (beta chain) in context. Some clones are missing from TCRdb's copy, which holds only in-frame ones; the method was immunoSEQ multiplex PCR. The sample holds around 68,000 clones, around 93% seen once. This entry comes from a study of OX40 agonist ivuxolimab in advanced cancers. About the research overall: Three patients got partial responses; one had hepatocellular carcinoma and two had cutaneous melanoma.

Germline V gives CDR1 LNHNV, CDR2 YYDKDF (reference sequence). The ends were cut back, 3 bases at V and 2 bases at J, with 16 bases in the middle. The CDR3 runs 16 residues. The material sequenced was CD4+ or CD8+ T cells sorted from blood, taken in a trial of the OX40 agonist ivuxolimab. The chain couples TRBV15 to TRBJ1-1, with D unclear. This sequence was found in an adult with an advanced solid tumor such as melanoma, head and neck, liver or kidney cancer. The CDR3 protein is CATSRLARVTNTEAFF. DNA of the CDR3: TGTGCCACCAGCAGGTTGGCGAGAGTGACTAACACTGAAGCTTTCTTT.